The 3 T cell receptor beta chains given below trace back to one sample, sequenced in a study of cytomegalovirus exposure and HLA in healthy donors. The PCR employed 60 Vbeta primers together with 13 Jbeta primers. Profiling relied on immunoSEQ multiplex PCR, and the TCRdb table lists in-frame clones only, not all of them. The sample holds almost 200,000 clones, 79% seen once. Specimen: PBMCs. The receptors here all came from a young woman in good health and CMV-seropositive.

This clone appeared a few times. Other DNA sequences in this sample translate to the same CDR3. The chain joins TRBV4-3 to TRBJ1-3; D possibly corresponds to TRBD1 (5 bases). Deletions cut 0 bases from V and 1 base from J, with 7 bases between. The germline V gene has CDR1 LGHNA and CDR2 YSLEER. The CDR3 runs 15 residues. The CDR3 sequence is CASSQDRGSGNTIYF. In DNA form, the CDR3 reads TGCGCCAGCAGCCAAGATCGGGGGTCTGGAAACACCATATATTTT.

The table lists this clone with a few counts. This rearrangement joins TRBV2 to TRBJ2-7, with D tentatively TRBD1 (6 bases). V lost 6 bases to trimming and J lost 3 bases, with 18 bases between them. Germline V CDR1 and CDR2: SNHLY, FYNNEI. The CDR3 totals 15 residues. CDR3 nucleotide sequence: TGTGCCAGCAGGATAAAGTGGGACACGAGCTACGAGCAGTACTTC. Translation gives CASRIKWDTSYEQYF.

The genes are TRBV29-1 and TRBJ1-2; the match to TRBD1 covers 12 bases. Germline loops: CDR1 SQVTM, CDR2 ANQGSEA. J was trimmed by 7 bases and V by 2 bases; bases with no gene match: 8. This CDR3 is 15 amino acids long. CDR3 coding DNA: TGCAGCGTTGAAATGACCGGGACAGGGGGCCGTGGCTACACCTTC. It specifies CSVEMTGTGGRGYTF.